The sequence of this T cell receptor beta chain was determined in a study of Ad26.COV2.S vaccination and SARS-CoV-2 variants. In the case of this clone: Antigen specificity is unknown.

TCRdb keeps only in-frame clones here, not all; method: immunoSEQ multiplex PCR. The profile shows roughly 420,000 clones, approximately 92% of them singletons. Study results and limitations: Relative to placebo recipients, vaccine recipients exhibited elevated spike-specific TCR breadth.

This sample's treatment: some 19 received Ad26.COV2.S at low or high dose, single or two shots; about 5 received placebo; per-sample allocation not given. Sample collection was performed on day 63 after the first vaccine or placebo injection. The sequence derives from a person aged 18-60 years who received the Ad26.COV2.S COVID-19 vaccine or a placebo. This material consisted of peripheral blood, taken in a trial of Ad26.COV2.S vaccine versus placebo.

CDR3 DNA: TGTGCCAGCAGCCAAGAATTCCGGGAGCCCACAGATACGCAGTATTTT. It yields the protein CASSQEFREPTDTQYF. This sequence joins TRBV3-1 (or the pseudogene TRBV3-2) and TRBJ2-3, with a possible D match to TRBD2 (6 bases). There are 16 residues in the CDR3. Looked up from germline, CDR1 is LGHDT and CDR2 is YNNKEL (reference sequence). V was clipped by 0 bases and J by 2 bases, with 12 bases between them.